The entry that follows covers one TCR beta chain sequence. These data are taken from a study of blood T cell repertoires in COVID-19. Study-wide context: The cDNA or gDNA used as material had been derived from T cells, B-cell-depleted T cells, or PBMCs.

Per the original data handling: Nucleated cell counts were estimated from reference gene primer amplification. The method was immunoSEQ multiplex PCR; TCRdb's version includes in-frame clones alone and lacks a portion of them. The V and J calls and clone size come from that table; D and trimming were worked out from the DNA. There are over 120,000 clones in the sample; about three quarters occur only once, and about 9.4% lies in the top ten. The sample was peripheral blood. This clonotype was sampled from a woman between 45 and 60 years old with active or convalescent COVID-19.

The CDR3 region has the DNA TGTGCCAGCAGCGTTCGACAGGGGGCCTATGGCTACACCTTC. Encoded protein: CASSVRQGAYGYTF. The V and J genes are TRBV9 and TRBJ1-2, with 10 bases lining up with TRBD1. Looked up from germline, CDR1 is SGDLS and CDR2 is YYNGEE. CDR3 size: 14 residues. The V and J ends lost 2 bases and 4 bases, in that order; junction bases with no gene match: 2.